A single sample gave rise to the 13 T cell receptor beta chains below, sequenced in a study of T cell responses to AZD1222 COVID-19 vaccine. The assay was immunoSEQ multiplex PCR, and TCRdb's table has in-frame clones only and misses some. The sample lists roughly 200,000 clones; approximately 90% were seen once. The material sequenced was peripheral blood, taken 28 days after the second AZD1222 dose. Receptors were obtained from an adult who received the AZD1222 COVID-19 vaccine.

The genes are TRBV19 and TRBJ1-2; possibly TRBD1 for D (6 bases). Germline CDR1 reads LNHDA; CDR2 reads SQIVND (reference sequence). Between the trimmed V and J ends, which lost 10 bases and 0 bases, there was a span of 21 bases. CDR3 size: 16 residues. This chain's CDR3 is CATILFRQAANYGYTF. CDR3 nucleotide sequence: TGTGCCACCATACTCTTTAGACAGGCCGCTAACTATGGCTACACCTTC.

This clone ranks as medium-sized. The gene calls are TRBV29-1 and TRBJ1-2; the D is unclear. The germline V gene has CDR1 SQVTM and CDR2 ANQGSEA. CDR3 length: 15 amino acids. The V and J ends lost 0 bases and 1 base respectively, with 12 bases between them. CDR3 protein: CSVEDHRVYNYGYTF. The DNA for the CDR3 is TGCAGCGTTGAAGATCACAGAGTTTATAACTATGGCTACACCTTC.

This clone turned up a few times. CDR3 coding DNA: TGCGCCAGCAGCCAAAACCCCGGGACACTCACTGAAGCTTTCTTT. Its protein product is CASSQNPGTLTEAFF. The V and J genes are TRBV4-3 and TRBJ1-1, with D tentatively TRBD1 (6 bases). The V and J ends lost 2 bases and 4 bases respectively, with 14 bases between them. The CDR3 has 15 amino acids. The V gene's germline CDR1 is LGHNA and CDR2 YSLEER.

The chain has TRBV7-9 and TRBJ1-1; D uncertain. Trimming took off 2 bases at V and 1 base at J, with 5 bases between the two ends. The germline V gene has CDR1 SEHNR and CDR2 FQNEAQ (reference sequence). The CDR3 covers 13 residues. CDR3 sequence (DNA): TGTGCCAGCAGCTTACAAGAGAACACTGAAGCTTTCTTT. Translated: CASSLQENTEAFF.

The chain employs TRBV6-1 and TRBJ1-3; 7 positions agree with TRBD1. Germline loops: CDR1 MNHNS, CDR2 SASEGT. V lost 3 bases and J lost 4; bases outside the gene matches: 3. This CDR3 contains 14 residues. Here the CDR3 DNA reads TGTGCCAGCAGTGATTTGACAGGGGGAAACACCATATATTTT. It translates to CASSDLTGGNTIYF.

V and J are TRBV7-2 and TRBJ2-7; the D call may be TRBD1 or TRBD2 (5 bases each). The length of the CDR3 is 13 residues. Germline CDR1 is SGHTA and CDR2 is FQGNSA. V lost 5 bases to trimming and J lost 3 bases, with 11 bases between them. CDR3 in amino acids: CASSGDRDYEQYF. In DNA form, the CDR3 reads TGTGCCAGCAGCGGGGACCGAGACTACGAGCAGTACTTC. Full variable domain (outside the CDR3, taken from reference TRBV7-2 and TRBJ2-7): GAGVSQSPSNKVTEKGKDVELRCDPISGHTALYWYRQSLGQGLEFLIYFQGNSAPDKSGLPSDRFSAERTGGSVSTLTIQRTQQEDSAVYLCASSGDRDYEQYFGPGTRLTVT.

J is TRBJ1-2 and V is TRBV12-3 or TRBV12-4, with a tentative D call TRBD1 (6 bases). CDR3 length: 12 residues. V was trimmed by 5 bases and J by 8 bases, leaving 12 bases between them. The DNA for the CDR3 is TGTGCCAGCAGTCCCGACAGGATCGGCTACACCTTC. The encoded protein is CASSPDRIGYTF.

This clone was detected only a few times. This chain links TRBV7-6 with TRBJ1-1; 7 positions match TRBD1. Germline V lookup: CDR1 SGHVS, CDR2 FNYEAQ. This CDR3 contains 15 residues. The junction had 10 bases not matched to a gene; V was cut back by 5 bases and J by 4 bases. CDR3 nucleotide sequence: TGTGCCAGCAGCATCGACAGGGTTGCGGGCACTGAAGCTTTCTTT. Translated, it gives CASSIDRVAGTEAFF.

A word on this clone: The junction does not match germline at one end; this may be a read error. V gene TRBV5-1 combines with J gene TRBJ1-4, with D maybe TRBD1 (6 bases). The CDR3 totals 13 residues. CDR1 and CDR2 from the germline V gene are SGHRS and YFSETQ. CDR3: CASSLVGGQVGLF. In DNA form, the CDR3 reads TGCGCCAGCAGCTTGGTCGGGGGACAAGTCGGTCTTTTT.

This clone has a single count. V usage is TRBV13 and J usage is TRBJ2-1; 10 positions agree with TRBD2. The CDR3 spans 15 residues. The V gene's germline CDR1 is PRHDT and CDR2 FYEKMQ (reference sequence). The J segment lost 6 bases and the V segment lost 5 bases, leaving 7 bases of the junction unmatched. The CDR3 spells CASSQLAGVSNEQFF. The CDR3 DNA reads TGTGCCAGCAGCCAGCTAGCGGGAGTCTCCAATGAGCAGTTCTTC.

Worth noting for this clone: One end of the junction fails to match germline, which may point to a read error. The J gene is TRBJ2-7, the V gene TRBV7-2; 11 bases fit TRBD2. CDR3 length: 14 residues. From germline, CDR1 is SGHTA and CDR2 FQGNSA. CDR3 region: CASSLDLTSGSKHF. The CDR3 DNA sequence: TGTGCCAGCAGCCTGGATCTTACTAGCGGGAGCAAGCACTTC.

This sequence joins TRBV4-1 and TRBJ1-1; unclear D gene. Deletions cut 0 bases from V and 8 bases from J, with 7 bases between. Germline CDR1 is MGHRA and CDR2 is YSYEKL. The CDR3 runs 12 residues. The CDR3 sequence is CASSQDRMEAFF. Here the CDR3 DNA reads TGCGCCAGCAGCCAAGATCGTATGGAAGCTTTCTTT.

The genes are TRBV28 and TRBJ2-1, with TRBD2 identical over 7 bases. CDR3 length: 17 amino acids. With 9 bases clipped from V and 0 bases from J, the junction kept 14 bases outside the gene matches. Germline loops: CDR1 MDHEN, CDR2 SYDVKM. The CDR3 sequence: CASKGLVGGGSYNEQFF. Written as DNA, the CDR3 is TGTGCCAGTAAAGGACTAGTGGGTGGAGGCTCCTACAATGAGCAGTTCTTC.